A selection of T cell receptor beta chains follows, all from one sample in a study of radiotherapy plus CTLA-4 blockade in lung cancer. The repertoire was sequenced with immunoSEQ multiplex PCR; TCRdb's copy has only in-frame clones and lacks some. The sample has around 80,000 clones, roughly 74% seen once. The sample in question was peripheral blood, obtained from a patient treated with radiotherapy plus ipilimumab. The receptor source for this set is a human donor with non-small cell lung cancer whose response to radiotherapy plus ipilimumab could not be evaluated. CDR3s include the opening cysteine and the closing phenylalanine or tryptophan. A D gene is named only where the DNA matches it firmly. Clone sizes are given selectively: once, few, many, or a class where the clone is expanded.

J gene: TRBJ1-1; clone size: medium-sized; D gene: NA; V gene: TRBV20-1; CDR3 DNA: TGCAGTGCCTTCCTGAACACTGAAGCTTTCTTT; CDR3 protein: CSAFLNTEAFF
J gene: TRBJ2-1; clone size: once; D gene: NA; V gene: TRBV5-4; CDR3 DNA: TGTGCCAGCAGCTACAAAGGGGCCAATGAGCAGTTCTTC; CDR3 protein: CASSYKGANEQFF
J gene: TRBJ2-3; clone size: once; D gene: TRBD2; V gene: TRBV19; CDR3 DNA: TGTGCCAGTAGTATAGGCACTAGCGGGGGGACAGATACGCAGTATTTT; CDR3 protein: CASSIGTSGGTDTQYF
J gene: TRBJ2-1; clone size: NA; D gene: TRBD1; V gene: TRBV7-9; CDR3 DNA: TGTGCCAGCAGCATGCTCCGGGACAGGGATAATGAGCAGTTCTTC; CDR3 protein: CASSMLRDRDNEQFF
J gene: TRBJ2-7; clone size: NA; D gene: TRBD2; V gene: TRBV7-3; CDR3 DNA: TGTGCCAGCAGCTTCCAGCGGGGGCCATCCTACGAGCAGTACTTC; CDR3 protein: CASSFQRGPSYEQYF
J gene: TRBJ2-7; clone size: NA; D gene: TRBD1; V gene: TRBV18; CDR3 DNA: TGTGCCAGCTCACTAACAGGGGGCAGGGAGCAGTACTTC; CDR3 protein: CASSLTGGREQYF
J gene: TRBJ2-7; clone size: NA; D gene: TRBD2; V gene: TRBV30; CDR3 DNA: TGTGCCTGGAGTCCCGGCGGGAGCTCCTACGAGCAGTACTTC; CDR3 protein: CAWSPGGSSYEQYF
J gene: TRBJ1-2; clone size: NA; D gene: TRBD1; V gene: TRBV11-2; CDR3 DNA: TGTGCCAGCAGCTTAGATCCGACAGGGGGCTATGGCTACACCTTC; CDR3 protein: CASSLDPTGGYGYTF
J gene: TRBJ2-7; clone size: NA; D gene: NA; V gene: TRBV18; CDR3 DNA: TGTGCCAGCTCACCAGAGTCTCACTACGAGCAGTACTTC; CDR3 protein: CASSPESHYEQYF
J gene: TRBJ1-1; clone size: once; D gene: NA; V gene: TRBV18; CDR3 DNA: TGTGCCAGCGCCTCCGGGGGTATGAACACTGAAGCTTTCTTT; CDR3 protein: CASASGGMNTEAFF
J gene: TRBJ2-1; clone size: NA; D gene: NA; V gene: TRBV7-3; CDR3 DNA: TGTGCCAGCAGCTTACCTAGCGCCAATGAGCAGTTCTTC; CDR3 protein: CASSLPSANEQFF
J gene: TRBJ1-2; clone size: once; D gene: TRBD1; V gene: TRBV6-5; CDR3 DNA: TGTGCCAGCAGGCCCGTGAGGGGGCGGGATGGCTACACCTTC; CDR3 protein: CASRPVRGRDGYTF
J gene: TRBJ2-2; clone size: NA; D gene: NA; V gene: TRBV5-1; CDR3 DNA: TGCGCCAGCAGCTTGGAGAAGCCCACCGGGGAGCTGTTTTTT; CDR3 protein: CASSLEKPTGELFF
J gene: TRBJ2-1; clone size: NA; D gene: TRBD1; V gene: TRBV7-8; CDR3 DNA: TGTGCCAGCAGCTCGGGACAGGGCGTAGGGAATGAGCAGTTCTTC; CDR3 protein: CASSSGQGVGNEQFF